Listed here are 26 T cell receptor beta chains from one sample, sequenced in a study of cytomegalovirus exposure and HLA in healthy donors. Primers: 60 Vbeta forward and 13 Jbeta reverse. Profiled with immunoSEQ multiplex PCR; TCRdb holds only in-frame clones, not every one. This sample's clone table lists over 120,000 clones. Sequenced: PBMCs. These receptors originate from a male donor in good health and CMV-seronegative.

To note about this clone: One junction end disagrees with the germline gene, perhaps due to a read error. J is TRBJ1-6 and V is TRBV7-9; D is undetermined. This CDR3 contains 15 residues. Germline V gives CDR1 SEHNR, CDR2 FQNEAQ (reference sequence). The CDR3 protein is CASTLRSADNSPLHF. In nucleotides, the CDR3 is TGTGCCAGCACCTTAAGGTCTGCGGATAATTCACCCCTCCACTTT. Combining the CDR3 with reference TRBV7-9 and TRBJ1-6 gives the whole variable domain DTGVSQNPRHKITKRGQNVTFRCDPISEHNRLYWYRQTLGQGPEFLTYFQNEAQLEKSRLLSDRFSAERPKGSFSTLEIQRTEQGDSAMYLCASTLRSADNSPLHFGNGTRLTVT.

This rearrangement joins TRBV30 to TRBJ1-5; 9 bases are shared with TRBD1. After removal of 4 bases from V and 4 bases from J, the junction contained 8 bases not matched to a gene. This CDR3 is built from 15 residues. Germline loops: CDR1 GTSNPN, CDR2 SVGIG (reference sequence). This CDR3 reads CAWTRGQGKNQPQHF. CDR3 coding DNA: TGTGCCTGGACCCGCGGACAGGGGAAAAATCAGCCCCAGCATTTT.

The chain is built from TRBV6-1 and TRBJ1-5; D unresolved. The CDR3 consists of 16 residues. Trimming cost V 3 bases and J 0 bases, with 12 bases left between them. Germline assignment: CDR1 MNHNS and CDR2 SASEGT. The CDR3 spells CASSEIRLLSNQPQHF. DNA of the CDR3: TGTGCCAGCAGTGAGATCAGGCTCCTTAGCAATCAGCCCCAGCATTTT.

V and J are TRBV29-1 and TRBJ2-3, with D unresolved. CDR3 size: 14 residues. The V end was cut by 3 bases, the J end by 2 bases, with 12 bases between. The V gene's germline CDR1 is SQVTM and CDR2 ANQGSEA. CDR3 region: CSVDAVAATDTQYF. The CDR3 DNA reads as TGCAGCGTTGACGCAGTGGCGGCCACAGATACGCAGTATTTT.

The rearrangement joins TRBV28 to TRBJ1-5; D is ambiguous. V shed 1 base and J shed 0 bases, with 10 bases lying between them. CDR1 is MDHEN and CDR2 is SYDVKM in the germline V gene. CDR3 length: 16 amino acids. The CDR3 region has the DNA TGTGCCAGCAGTTTATCGTCGGTTAATAGCAATCAGCCCCAGCATTTT. Its translation: CASSLSSVNSNQPQHF.

This chain uses TRBV6-6 with TRBJ1-4, with D perhaps TRBD1 (5 bases). CDR1 and CDR2 (germline): MNHNY, SVGAGI (reference sequence). V lost 6 bases, J lost 0 bases, and 14 bases lay in between. This CDR3 spans 16 amino acids. CDR3 loop: CASRGVGGSTNEKLFF. Here the CDR3 DNA reads TGTGCCAGCAGAGGGGTCGGGGGTTCAACTAATGAAAAACTGTTTTTT.

The chain links TRBV5-1 to TRBJ2-7; 8 bases line up with TRBD1. CDR1 is SGHRS, CDR2 YFSETQ, per germline. The CDR3 is 14 residues long. V lost 3 bases and J lost 4; bases outside the gene matches: 6. CDR3 amino acids: CASSSQGVVYEQYF. CDR3 DNA sequence: TGCGCCAGCAGCTCACAGGGGGTAGTTTACGAGCAGTACTTC.

The gene calls are TRBV4-2 and TRBJ2-7; 10 bases are shared with TRBD2. The germline V gene has CDR1 LGHNA and CDR2 YNFKEQ. With 8 bases clipped from V and 3 bases from J, the junction kept 10 bases outside the gene matches. The length of the CDR3 is 15 residues. CDR3 protein: CASGGSGGGGYEQYF. The CDR3 DNA reads TGTGCCAGCGGCGGAAGCGGGGGGGGTGGCTACGAGCAGTACTTC.

This rearrangement joins TRBV4-3 to TRBJ2-3; TRBD1 might be the D (6 bases). V lost 0 bases and J 3 bases, leaving 19 bases between the germline ends. CDR3 length: 18 residues. Germline V gene sequence: CDR1 LGHNA, CDR2 YSLEER. The CDR3 is CASSQDWATGSSTDTQYF. The DNA of the CDR3 is TGCGCCAGCAGCCAAGATTGGGCAACAGGGAGTTCGACAGATACGCAGTATTTT.

The chain employs TRBV27 and TRBJ1-4; D might be TRBD1 (5 bases). The CDR3 contains 16 residues. Per the germline V gene, CDR1 is MNHEY and CDR2 is SMNVEV (reference sequence). The germline V and J ends were trimmed by 0 bases and 3 bases, with 11 bases remaining between them. Here the CDR3 DNA reads TGTGCCAGCAGTTTATCTTTCGACAGCCCTAATGAAAAACTGTTTTTT. Translation: CASSLSFDSPNEKLFF.

The rearrangement uses TRBV29-1 and TRBJ1-1, with TRBD1 as a possible D gene (6 bases). The V end was cut by 3 bases, the J end by 1 base, with 18 bases between. The CDR3 has 16 residues. CDR1 SQVTM and CDR2 ANQGSEA come from the germline V gene. CDR3 bases: TGCAGCGTTGATCTTCGGGGACACATAGGGAACACTGAAGCTTTCTTT. Residues: CSVDLRGHIGNTEAFF.

V and J are TRBV27 and TRBJ2-1; D might be TRBD2 (5 bases). The CDR3 consists of 14 residues. CDR1 and CDR2 (germline): MNHEY, SMNVEV (reference sequence). Trimming pared 6 bases from V and 6 bases from J, leaving 15 bases between. CDR3 sequence reads: CASRLGNYLNEQFF. In DNA, the CDR3 is TGTGCCAGCAGACTAGGGAACTATCTCAATGAGCAGTTCTTC.

This chain joins TRBV18 and TRBJ1-2; D possibly corresponds to TRBD1 (5 bases). The ends were cut back, 0 bases at V and 3 bases at J, with 8 bases in the middle. CDR1 and CDR2 (germline): KGHSH, LQKENI. CDR3 length: 14 amino acids. The DNA for the CDR3 is TGTGCCAGCTCACCACCCAGGGTAGACTATGGCTACACCTTC. Protein product: CASSPPRVDYGYTF.

Comments on this clone: The junction and the germline gene differ at one end; a read error may be behind it. The gene calls are TRBV30 and TRBJ2-7; D possibly corresponds to TRBD2 (5 bases). This CDR3 is built from 15 residues. Germline CDR1 GTSNPN, CDR2 SVGIG (reference sequence). CDR3 in DNA: TGTGCCGGGAGTGTATATCCTCGGTCCCGATACGAGCAGTACTTC. Translated: CAGSVYPRSRYEQYF.

V is TRBV7-9 and J is TRBJ2-7; D is possibly TRBD2 (5 bases). With 5 bases removed from V and 7 bases from J, the gap between germline ends came to 12 bases. CDR1 SEHNR and CDR2 FQNEAQ come from the germline V gene (reference sequence). This CDR3 has 12 amino acids. CDR3 protein: CASSSREGEQYF. The DNA for the CDR3 is TGTGCCAGCAGCAGCCGAGAGGGTGAGCAGTACTTC.

The rearrangement uses TRBV6-5 and TRBJ1-5; tentatively, D is TRBD1 (6 bases). The CDR3 consists of 15 residues. The V gene's germline CDR1 is MNHEY and CDR2 SVGAGI. The V end was cut by 5 bases, the J end by 3 bases, with 14 bases between. CDR3 residues: CASSKLGHFNQPQHF. CDR3 coding DNA: TGTGCCAGCAGTAAGTTGGGACATTTCAATCAGCCCCAGCATTTT.

The chain recombines TRBV18 with TRBJ2-7; the match to TRBD1 covers 7 bases. Germline V CDR1 and CDR2: KGHSH, LQKENI. V trimming: 4 bases; J trimming: 2 bases; junction bases outside the gene matches: 11. This CDR3 spans 16 amino acids. This CDR3 reads CASSLYSGGYTYEQYF. The CDR3 DNA reads TGTGCCAGCTCACTTTACTCAGGGGGTTACACCTACGAGCAGTACTTC.

The chain uses TRBV20-1 and TRBJ1-1; a possible D gene is TRBD1 (6 bases). This CDR3 spans 11 amino acids. V lost 5 bases to trimming and J lost 5 bases, with 9 bases between them. The germline V gene has CDR1 DFQATT and CDR2 SNEGSKA (reference sequence). CDR3 in DNA: TGCAGTGCTCCAGGGGTTACTGAAGCTTTCTTT. It encodes CSAPGVTEAFF.

The chain is built from TRBV2 and TRBJ2-3; D might be TRBD2 (7 bases). This CDR3 comprises 17 residues. Trimming took off 7 bases at V and 0 bases at J, with 20 bases between the two ends. Germline V CDR1 and CDR2: SNHLY, FYNNEI. CDR3 DNA sequence: TGTGCCAGCAATAGAGGGGGGGCCTTCCCTAGCACAGATACGCAGTATTTT. This sequence encodes CASNRGGAFPSTDTQYF.

The V call is TRBV6-5, the J call TRBJ1-1; 8 bases match TRBD1. Germline V gene lookup returns CDR1 MNHEY and CDR2 SVGAGI. The CDR3 runs to 15 residues. V dropped 0 bases and J dropped 4; count of bases not matched to a gene: 4. The CDR3 protein is CASSYSMTGATEAFF. CDR3 sequence (DNA): TGTGCCAGCAGTTACTCGATGACAGGGGCCACTGAAGCTTTCTTT.

The V gene is TRBV6-1, the J gene TRBJ1-2; D remains unclear. V was pared by 5 bases and J by 4 bases, with 14 bases between. The germline V gene has CDR1 MNHNS and CDR2 SASEGT. The CDR3 is made up of 14 amino acids. CDR3 loop: CASSPRGLSYGYTF. CDR3 DNA sequence: TGTGCCAGCAGTCCCCGAGGCTTATCCTATGGCTACACCTTC.

V and J are TRBV15 and TRBJ1-2; TRBD1 is a possible D gene (5 bases). CDR1 LNHNV and CDR2 YYDKDF come from the germline V gene (reference sequence). The CDR3 sequence is 14 residues long. V lost 6 bases and J lost 1, with 12 bases in between. The CDR3: CATRGVVGNYGYTF. In DNA, the CDR3 is TGTGCCACCAGAGGGGTAGTAGGTAACTATGGCTACACCTTC.

This chain uses TRBV15 with TRBJ2-7; perhaps TRBD1 as D (5 bases). The CDR3 consists of 15 residues. Germline CDR1 LNHNV, CDR2 YYDKDF (reference sequence). The germline V and J ends were trimmed by 0 bases and 2 bases, with 11 bases remaining between them. The CDR3 reads CATSRDNQGTYEQYF. CDR3 in DNA: TGTGCCACCAGCAGAGATAATCAGGGAACCTACGAGCAGTACTTC.

This chain uses TRBV27 with TRBJ2-2, with 7 bases identical to TRBD1. Looked up from germline, CDR1 is MNHEY and CDR2 is SMNVEV (reference sequence). CDR3 length equals 20 residues. The ends lost 5 bases at V and 0 bases at J; junction bases unmatched: 18. CDR3 bases: TGTGCCAGCAGTCGCTTGCCCTCCATTTACAGGGGACCGAACACCGGGGAGCTGTTTTTT. Its translation is CASSRLPSIYRGPNTGELFF.

J is TRBJ2-7 and V is TRBV6-4; no definite D call. Germline values: CDR1 MRHNA, CDR2 SNTAGT. V dropped 3 bases and J dropped 4 bases, with 16 bases sitting between them. The CDR3 extends over 15 amino acids. The CDR3 DNA is TGTGCCAGCAGTGAGTCGTTCGTACAGCCTTACGAGCAGTACTTC. This encodes CASSESFVQPYEQYF.

The rearrangement joins TRBV30 to TRBJ2-1, with 9 bases fitting TRBD2. CDR3 length: 15 residues. Germline values: CDR1 GTSNPN, CDR2 SVGIG (reference sequence). The J segment lost 5 bases and the V segment lost 5 bases, leaving 10 bases of the junction unmatched. Written as DNA, the CDR3 is TGTGCCTGGTTCTCCGGGACTAGCCTCGACAATGAGCAGTTCTTC. It encodes CAWFSGTSLDNEQFF.